This T cell receptor beta chain was identified during a study of shared clonotypes between healthy human individuals. Study information: Donor composition was two women and a few men, aged 18 to 49. Every donor yielded three CD4 naive, three CD4 memory, two CD8 naive and one CD8 memory plate.

The run depth of the assay was deep. TCRdb's table, derived via immunoSEQ multiplex PCR, lists solely in-frame clones and lacks some. Among about 2.3 million clones listed, 85% to 95% were seen once. CDR3 size: 12 residues. V lost 7 bases and J 2 bases, leaving 5 bases between the germline ends. Germline V gene sequence: CDR1 MNHNY, CDR2 SVGAGI (reference sequence). This rearrangement joins TRBV6-6 to TRBJ2-2, with D hard to call. Sequenced input: naive CD4+ T cells from PBMCs. As to subset: CD45RA+ positively selected. This clonotype was sampled from a man between 18 and 35 years old in good health. Some clones in this sample may be carry-over from other donors' samples. The CDR3 sequence: CASTINTGELFF. DNA for the CDR3: TGTGCCAGCACAATTAACACCGGGGAGCTGTTTTTT.